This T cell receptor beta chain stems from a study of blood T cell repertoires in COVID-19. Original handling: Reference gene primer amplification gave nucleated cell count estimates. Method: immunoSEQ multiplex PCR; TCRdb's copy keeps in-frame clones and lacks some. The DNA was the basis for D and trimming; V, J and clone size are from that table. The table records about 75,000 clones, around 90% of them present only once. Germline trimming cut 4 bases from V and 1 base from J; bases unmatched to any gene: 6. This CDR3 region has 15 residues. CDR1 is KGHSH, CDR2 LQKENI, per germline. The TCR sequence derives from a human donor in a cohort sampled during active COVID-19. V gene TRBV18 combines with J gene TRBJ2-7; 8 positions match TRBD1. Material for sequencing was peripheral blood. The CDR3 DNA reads TGTGCCAGCTCACTAGGACAGGGAATTTCCTACGAGCAGTACTTC. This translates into CASSLGQGISYEQYF.